Shown below are 9 T cell receptor beta chains from a single sample sequenced in a study of T cell responses to AZD1222 COVID-19 vaccine. The table came from immunoSEQ multiplex PCR; TCRdb's copy has only in-frame clones and leaves some out. The sample yields 120,000 or so clones, 88% seen once. Material: peripheral blood, obtained on day 0 of AZD1222 vaccination. Source of these receptors: an adult in good health.

The rearrangement uses TRBV5-1 and TRBJ1-1, with 9 bases identical to TRBD1. The CDR3 is made up of 17 amino acids. Trimming took 2 bases from V and 2 from J; bases not matched to a gene: 10. The germline V gene has CDR1 SGHRS and CDR2 YFSETQ. CDR3 DNA: TGCGCCAGCAGCTTACAAGGGGTTACAGGGGGCAACACTGAAGCTTTCTTT. It is translated as CASSLQGVTGGNTEAFF.

For the CDR3, the DNA is TGTGCCACCAGCAGGGAAGGGACGGCGCACACCGGGGAGCTGTTTTTT. Translating gives CATSREGTAHTGELFF. V gene TRBV15 combines with J gene TRBJ2-2; D assignment may be TRBD1 or TRBD2 (5 bases each). Germline V gene data show CDR1 as LNHNV and CDR2 as YYDKDF (reference sequence). V was cut by 3 bases and J by 3 bases, with 14 bases left in between. The CDR3 has 16 residues.

This chain links TRBV5-1 with TRBJ1-5; unclear D gene. V was cut by 0 bases and J by 7 bases, with 8 bases left in between. The length of the CDR3 is 13 residues. From germline, CDR1 is SGHRS and CDR2 YFSETQ. CDR3 region: CASSLDGIQPQHF. The CDR3 DNA is TGCGCCAGCAGCTTGGACGGGATCCAGCCCCAGCATTTT.

The chain links TRBV5-4 to TRBJ1-2; perhaps TRBD1 as D (6 bases). Germline V CDR1 and CDR2: SGHNT, YYREEE (reference sequence). V lost 3 bases and J 4 bases, leaving 13 bases between the germline ends. The CDR3 length is 14 residues. The CDR3 sequence is CASSSRDTIYGYTF. CDR3 DNA sequence: TGTGCCAGCAGCTCCCGGGACACTATCTATGGCTACACCTTC.

The chain carries TRBV12-5 and TRBJ2-5; the D call may be TRBD1 or TRBD2 (5 bases each). Trimming shortened V by 5 bases and J by 4 bases, and 11 bases separated the two germline ends. CDR1 LGHNT and CDR2 FRNRAP come from the germline V gene. The CDR3 is 13 residues long. CDR3: CASGSTRGETQYF. DNA of the CDR3: TGTGCTAGTGGTAGTACGAGGGGAGAGACCCAGTACTTC.

This clone occurred a few times. The chain couples TRBV5-6 to TRBJ2-7; a possible D gene is TRBD1 (6 bases). The CDR3 is 15 amino acids. Germline V CDR1 and CDR2: SGHDT, YYEEEE. Trimming took 0 bases from V and 2 from J, leaving 12 bases between them. The CDR3 region is CASSLGQGIAYEQYF. DNA of the CDR3: TGTGCCAGCAGCTTGGGCCAGGGGATAGCCTACGAGCAGTACTTC.

J is TRBJ2-5 and V is TRBV18, with TRBD2 identical over 7 bases. The germline gives CDR1 KGHSH, CDR2 LQKENI. There are 14 residues in the CDR3. J was trimmed by 3 bases and V by 6 bases; bases with no gene match: 7. This CDR3 is CASSSSGFKETQYF. CDR3 coding DNA: TGTGCCAGCTCCTCTAGCGGTTTTAAAGAGACCCAGTACTTC.

This clone was recorded once. The chain carries TRBV10-3 and TRBJ2-1, with TRBD1 identical over 8 bases. Germline V gene data show CDR1 as ENHRY and CDR2 as SYGVKD. The CDR3 loop spans 17 amino acids. Trimming took 1 base from V and 0 from J; bases not matched to a gene: 5. CDR3 sequence (DNA): TGTGCCATCAGTGAGTTTGTGACAGGGGCCTCCTACAATGAGCAGTTCTTC. Protein sequence: CAISEFVTGASYNEQFF.

The chain couples TRBV10-1 to TRBJ2-1; D possibly corresponds to TRBD1 (6 bases). The CDR3 is 16 residues long. CDR1 is WNHNN and CDR2 is SYGVQD in the germline V gene (reference sequence). Trimming took off 6 bases at V and 0 bases at J, with 15 bases between the two ends. CDR3 sequence (DNA): TGCGCCAGCAGCCGCTCCCAGGGGAGCTCCTACAATGAGCAGTTCTTC. This translates into CASSRSQGSSYNEQFF.